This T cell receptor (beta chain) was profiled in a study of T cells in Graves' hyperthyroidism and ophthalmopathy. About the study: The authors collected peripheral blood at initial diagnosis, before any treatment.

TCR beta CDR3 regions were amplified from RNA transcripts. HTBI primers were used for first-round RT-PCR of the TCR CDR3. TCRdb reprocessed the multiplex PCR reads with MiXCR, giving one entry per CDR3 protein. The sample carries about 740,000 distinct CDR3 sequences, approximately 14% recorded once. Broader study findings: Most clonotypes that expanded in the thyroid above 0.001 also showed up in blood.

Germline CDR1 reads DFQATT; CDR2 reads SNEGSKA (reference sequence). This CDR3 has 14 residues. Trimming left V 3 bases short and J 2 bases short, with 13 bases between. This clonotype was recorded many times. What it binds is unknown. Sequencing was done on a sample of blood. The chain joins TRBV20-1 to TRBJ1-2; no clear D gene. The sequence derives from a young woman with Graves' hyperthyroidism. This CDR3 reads CSARESTANYGYTF. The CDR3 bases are TGCAGTGCTAGGGAAAGTACAGCAAACTATGGCTACACCTTC.